The clone carrying this T cell receptor (beta chain) occurred a few times. The table came from immunoSEQ multiplex PCR; TCRdb's copy has only in-frame clones and leaves some out. This sample has 130,000 to 150,000 clones, with 75% to 90% found just once. The time point denotes: blood 4 weeks post-SBRT, at nephrectomy. As to treatment: 15 Gy SBRT to primary tumor, nephrectomy 4 weeks later. The sample comes from a study of radiation and T cells in renal cell carcinoma. Germline CDR1 is GTSNPN and CDR2 is SVGIG (reference sequence). The J segment lost 5 bases and the V segment lost 5 bases, leaving 6 bases of the junction unmatched. The CDR3 length is 14 residues.

The V call is TRBV30, the J call TRBJ1-4; 9 bases fit TRBD1. This sample comprised blood, obtained from a patient whose treatment included radiotherapy and nephrectomy. The TCR sequence derives from a woman in her 50s with renal cell carcinoma. CDR3 in DNA: TGTGCCTGGGCCCAGGACAGGGGAAATGAAAAACTGTTTTTT. Protein sequence: CAWAQDRGNEKLFF.